This T cell receptor beta chain was sequenced in a study of blood T cells in healthy people across ages. A J-beta primer mix and a sample-barcoded 5' primer were used in a second PCR of roughly 7 to 12 cycles. Each CDR3 protein is one row after TCRdb ran MiXCR on the 5' RACE reads. The table records roughly 800,000 distinct CDR3 sequences, roughly 24% of them present only once. CDR1 is SGHAT and CDR2 is FQNNGV in the germline V gene. The length of the CDR3 is 16 residues. Trimming removed 0 bases at V and 8 bases at J, with 17 bases between. A minimum of 6 micrograms of total RNA was extracted per sample. The same data also went into a second study, on T cells of mothers and their children. That report adds: A few healthy Caucasian mothers, along with their six children, were the donors.

Sequencing was carried out using blood. The receptor was derived from a boy aged 10-17 years in good health. V is TRBV11-2 and J is TRBJ1-5; D is perhaps TRBD1 (5 bases). CDR3 sequence: CASSLEAGNIVEPQHF. The DNA for the CDR3 is TGTGCCAGCAGCTTAGAGGCAGGGAACATCGTGGAGCCCCAGCATTTT.